The 13 T cell receptor beta chains in this list originate from one sample, sequenced in a study of shared clonotypes between healthy human individuals. Repertoires were generated with immunoSEQ multiplex PCR, while TCRdb's copy carries only in-frame clones and drops some. The sample includes about 2 million clones, about 95% of them seen just once. Sample: naive CD4+ T cells sorted from blood. The subset was: CD45RA+ positively selected. These receptor sequences come from a man aged 18 to 29 in good health.

The chain carries TRBV5-1 and TRBJ1-1; TRBD1 is a possible D gene (5 bases). Germline V gives CDR1 SGHRS, CDR2 YFSETQ. V shed 0 bases and J shed 1 base, with 13 bases lying between them. CDR3 length: 16 amino acids. The CDR3 protein is CASSLAFGAENTEAFF. The CDR3 DNA is TGCGCCAGCAGCTTGGCCTTCGGGGCCGAGAACACTGAAGCTTTCTTT.

The CDR3 bases are TGTGCCAGCAGCCTTTCCACGGGTAGCAATGAGCAGTTCTTC. It encodes CASSLSTGSNEQFF. This rearrangement joins TRBV7-8 to TRBJ2-1; the D is unclear. Trimming cost V 5 bases and J 6 bases, with 14 bases left between them. The germline CDR1 and CDR2 sequences are SGHVS and FQNEAQ. The CDR3 is 14 residues long.

This chain connects TRBV2 to TRBJ2-7; no clear D. Germline V gives CDR1 SNHLY, CDR2 FYNNEI. V lost 4 bases to trimming and J lost 1 base, with 11 bases between them. This CDR3 contains 14 residues. CDR3 protein: CASSGWIESYEQYF. DNA for the CDR3: TGTGCCAGCAGTGGATGGATTGAATCCTACGAGCAGTACTTC.

The chain joins TRBV30 to TRBJ1-6; D gene ambiguous. This CDR3 has 12 amino acids. V was pared by 3 bases and J by 13 bases, with 13 bases between. The germline gives CDR1 GTSNPN, CDR2 SVGIG (reference sequence). This chain's CDR3 is CAWRADDWPLHF. The CDR3 DNA reads as TGTGCCTGGAGGGCGGACGATTGGCCCCTCCACTTT.

The J gene is TRBJ1-2, the V gene TRBV29-1; tentative D call: TRBD1 (6 bases). The CDR3 is made up of 12 amino acids. The V gene lost 4 bases and the J gene lost 3 bases, with 9 bases spanning the gap. Looked up from germline, CDR1 is SQVTM and CDR2 is ANQGSEA. The CDR3 sequence is CSVVPGDYGYTF. CDR3 in DNA: TGCAGCGTTGTTCCAGGGGACTATGGCTACACCTTC.

A note on this clone: The sample carries other DNA sequences with the same CDR3. The J gene is TRBJ2-3, the V gene TRBV29-1, with D possibly matching TRBD1 (5 bases). The V and J ends lost 4 bases and 2 bases respectively, with 10 bases between them. Germline V gives CDR1 SQVTM, CDR2 ANQGSEA. This CDR3 is built from 13 residues. The CDR3 coding sequence is TGCAGCGTTGTTGGCAGGGTCACAGATACGCAGTATTTT. This gives the protein CSVVGRVTDTQYF.

This sequence joins TRBV6-1 and TRBJ2-7, with D perhaps given as TRBD1 or TRBD2 (5 bases each). The V end lost 7 bases, the J end lost 2 bases, and 18 bases lay between the germline ends. This CDR3 is built from 15 residues. Germline V gene data show CDR1 as MNHNS and CDR2 as SASEGT. CDR3 coding DNA: TGTGCCAGCACGAGTGGGGGTCGCAGGGCCTACGAGCAGTACTTC. Its protein product is CASTSGGRRAYEQYF.

This sequence joins TRBV27 and TRBJ1-1; no firm D call. Per the germline V gene, CDR1 is MNHEY and CDR2 is SMNVEV (reference sequence). The CDR3 extends over 15 amino acids. V dropped 4 bases and J dropped 3 bases, with 15 bases sitting between them. For the CDR3, the DNA is TGTGCCAGCAGTTCGTACCACGCCTTTTACACTGAAGCTTTCTTT. It specifies CASSSYHAFYTEAFF.

This chain links TRBV9 with TRBJ2-3; TRBD2 aligns across 8 bases. The V and J ends lost 3 bases and 2 bases, in that order; junction bases with no gene match: 5. The CDR3 is 15 residues long. The V gene's germline CDR1 is SGDLS and CDR2 YYNGEE. The CDR3 protein is CASSGRTSLTDTQYF. CDR3 DNA: TGTGCCAGCAGCGGCCGGACTAGCCTCACAGATACGCAGTATTTT.

The V gene is TRBV14, the J gene TRBJ2-5; no reliable D call. Between the trimmed V and J ends, which lost 1 base and 1 base, there was a span of 13 bases. The CDR3 runs 16 residues. Germline V gene sequence: CDR1 SGHDN, CDR2 FVKESK. Written as DNA, the CDR3 is TGTGCCAGCAGCCAAGTCCGACCCCTCGCCCAAGAGACCCAGTACTTC. It encodes CASSQVRPLAQETQYF.

In this sample, this clone turned up once. The rearrangement joins TRBV7-2 to TRBJ2-2, with a weak D call TRBD1 (6 bases). With 5 bases removed from V and 3 bases from J, the gap between germline ends came to 25 bases. The CDR3 length is 19 residues. CDR1 and CDR2 from the germline V gene are SGHTA and FQGNSA. CDR3 region: CASSLRRKLSRGDTGELFF. The CDR3 DNA reads TGTGCCAGCAGCCTCCGTCGGAAATTAAGCAGGGGAGACACCGGGGAGCTGTTTTTT.

DNA for the CDR3: TGCGCCAGCAGCCCCCGGGACGACTACACCGGGGAGCTGTTTTTT. It is translated as CASSPRDDYTGELFF. The rearrangement joins TRBV5-1 to TRBJ2-2; the D gene could be TRBD1 or TRBD2 (5 bases each). The V gene lost 4 bases and the J gene lost 3 bases, with 13 bases spanning the gap. The CDR3 totals 15 residues. In germline, CDR1 is SGHRS, CDR2 YFSETQ. The whole variable domain, filled in from reference TRBV5-1 and TRBJ2-2, reads KAGVTQTPRYLIKTRGQQVTLSCSPISGHRSVSWYQQTPGQGLQFLFEYFSETQRNKGNFPGRFSGRQFSNSRSEMNVSTLELGDSALYLCASSPRDDYTGELFFGEGSRLTVL.

V and J are TRBV9 and TRBJ2-3, with TRBD1 as a possible D gene (6 bases). The CDR3 has 16 amino acids. Trimming shortened V by 4 bases and J by 0 bases, and 15 bases separated the two germline ends. Germline-derived CDR1 and CDR2 are SGDLS and YYNGEE. The DNA for the CDR3 is TGTGCCAGCAGCCCAGGGGATGTCTTCAGCACAGATACGCAGTATTTT. The encoded protein is CASSPGDVFSTDTQYF.